The rows below give T cell receptor beta chains drawn from one sample of a study of blood T cells in healthy people across ages. TCRdb analysed the 5' RACE reads with MiXCR anew, one entry per CDR3 protein. The table records around 800,000 distinct CDR3 sequences, roughly 25% of them present only once. These data also formed part of another study, on T cells of mothers and their children.

Sequenced material: blood. All receptors derive from a boy under 18 in good health. Both conserved end residues are part of each CDR3. The D gene is left open where the match is weak. Clone size is stated in some rows and not others, as once, few, many or a class when expanded.

V	D	size	J	CDR3	DNA
TRBV5-1	NA	few	TRBJ1-5	CASSFFRQANSNQPQHF	TGCGCCAGCAGCTTCTTCAGACAGGCTAATAGCAATCAGCCCCAGCATTTT
TRBV11-2	TRBD1	few	TRBJ2-5	CASSKTGEEQYF	TGTGCCAGCAGCAAAACAGGGGAAGAGCAGTACTTC
TRBV7-3	NA	few	TRBJ2-3	CASSLLPFNPTDTQYF	TGTGCCAGCAGCTTATTACCCTTCAACCCCACAGATACGCAGTATTTT
TRBV28	TRBD1	few	TRBJ1-4	CASSSGQGAEKLFF	TGTGCCAGCAGTTCGGGACAGGGCGCTGAAAAACTGTTTTTT
TRBV5-1	TRBD1	few	TRBJ2-2	CASGQGRGRGELFF	TGCGCCAGCGGACAGGGGCGGGGACGCGGGGAGCTGTTTTTT
TRBV7-9	NA	NA	TRBJ1-2	CASSQTGTTTNYGYTF	TGTGCCAGCAGCCAAACCGGGACAACTACTAACTATGGCTACACCTTC
TRBV3-1	NA	NA	TRBJ1-2	CASSHRDRSYGYTF	TGTGCCAGCAGCCACAGGGACCGTAGCTATGGCTACACCTTC
TRBV11-2	NA	NA	TRBJ2-1	CASSTPRGDRYNEQFF	TGTGCCAGCAGCACCCCGAGGGGAGACAGGTATAATGAGCAGTTCTTC
TRBV25-1	TRBD1	few	TRBJ1-1	CASSADRGRSTEAFF	TGTGCCAGCAGTGCCGACAGGGGTCGGAGTACTGAAGCTTTCTTT
TRBV6-5	TRBD2	NA	TRBJ2-3	CASSYSREPDTDTQYF	TGTGCCAGCAGTTACTCGCGGGAGCCAGACACAGATACGCAGTATTTT
TRBV2	NA	few	TRBJ2-7	CASSEEGSLASAYEQYF	TGTGCCAGCAGTGAGGAGGGCAGTCTAGCGAGCGCCTACGAGCAGTACTTC
TRBV3-1	NA	NA	TRBJ1-5	CASSQAYNQPQHF	TGTGCCAGCAGCCAGGCTTACAATCAGCCCCAGCATTTT
TRBV5-1	NA	NA	TRBJ1-1	CASSSVGRTENTEAFF	TGCGCCAGCAGCTCCGTGGGGAGGACAGAGAACACTGAAGCTTTCTTT
TRBV28	NA	few	TRBJ2-2	CASTEGGYTGELFF	TGTGCCAGCACCGAAGGGGGGTACACCGGGGAGCTGTTTTTT
TRBV20-1	NA	NA	TRBJ2-1	CSASGGYNEQFF	TGCAGTGCTAGCGGGGGTTACAATGAGCAGTTCTTC
TRBV6-2/TRBV6-3	TRBD2	NA	TRBJ2-3	CASSPTSGGVLDTQYF	TGTGCCAGCAGTCCCACTAGCGGGGGGGTTCTAGATACGCAGTATTTT
TRBV20-1	TRBD1	few	TRBJ1-1	CSAREGTGEDF	TGCAGTGCTAGAGAAGGGACAGGGGAGGATTTT
TRBV30	NA	NA	TRBJ2-7	CAWSVQLVFEQYF	TGTGCCTGGAGTGTACAACTAGTTTTCGAGCAGTACTTC
TRBV7-2	NA	NA	TRBJ2-4	CASSLLFDKGKNIQYF	TGTGCCAGCAGCTTATTGTTTGATAAAGGCAAAAACATTCAGTACTTC
TRBV10-3	NA	few	TRBJ2-7	CAISEPRPAIYEQYF	TGTGCCATCAGTGAGCCCCGACCAGCTATCTACGAGCAGTACTTC
TRBV11-2	NA	many	TRBJ2-7	CASSLSPDTPYEQYF	TGTGCCAGCAGCTTGTCCCCGGACACCCCCTACGAGCAGTACTTC
TRBV20-1	TRBD1	NA	TRBJ1-2	CSALDRAVYGYTF	TGCAGTGCCTTGGACAGGGCCGTCTATGGCTACACCTTC
TRBV5-1	NA	few	TRBJ2-1	CASSLARPFF	TGCGCCAGCAGCTTGGCGCGTCCCTTCTTC
TRBV29-1	TRBD2	few	TRBJ2-3	CSVVPIPGLASTDTQYF	TGCAGCGTTGTCCCAATTCCGGGACTAGCGAGCACAGATACGCAGTATTTT
TRBV10-3	NA	NA	TRBJ1-2	CAISEGGNYGYTF	TGTGCCATCAGTGAGGGGGGAAACTATGGCTACACCTTC
TRBV12-3/TRBV12-4	NA	NA	TRBJ1-3	CASGGWSSGNTIYF	TGTGCCAGCGGAGGATGGAGCTCTGGAAACACCATATATTTT
TRBV4-2	NA	few	TRBJ2-1	CASSQLEGGYNEQFF	TGTGCCAGCAGCCAACTGGAGGGGGGCTACAATGAGCAGTTCTTC
TRBV5-1	TRBD1	NA	TRBJ2-1	CASAFRQGRSYNEQFF	TGCGCCAGCGCTTTCCGACAGGGTCGATCCTACAATGAGCAGTTCTTC
TRBV4-1	NA	NA	TRBJ2-5	CASSQGGGWTETQYF	TGCGCCAGCAGCCAAGGTGGAGGGTGGACAGAGACCCAGTACTTC
TRBV10-3	TRBD1	few	TRBJ1-2	CATHQGDGYTF	TGTGCCACGCACCAGGGGGATGGCTACACCTTC
TRBV29-1	NA	NA	TRBJ2-3	CSVEVRGRSTDTQYF	TGCAGCGTTGAAGTGAGGGGGAGGAGCACAGATACGCAGTATTTT
TRBV12-3/TRBV12-4	NA	few	TRBJ2-5	CASSSPKAAKETQYF	TGTGCCAGCAGTTCACCGAAGGCGGCGAAAGAGACCCAGTACTTC
TRBV28	NA	few	TRBJ1-2	CASSLGRYNYGYTF	TGTGCCAGCAGTTTGGGACGGTATAACTATGGCTACACCTTC
TRBV20-1	NA	few	TRBJ2-7	CSAGWDRTYEQYF	TGCAGTGCTGGTTGGGACCGAACCTACGAGCAGTACTTC
TRBV7-3	NA	NA	TRBJ2-6	CVSSLSPGASGANILTF	TGTGTCAGCAGCTTAAGTCCAGGGGCCTCTGGGGCCAACATCCTGACTTTC
TRBV11-2	NA	few	TRBJ2-1	CASSWKGPREEQFF	TGTGCCAGCAGCTGGAAGGGACCCCGTGAAGAGCAGTTCTTC
TRBV3-1	NA	few	TRBJ1-2	CASSQNSNYGYTF	TGTGCCAGCAGCCAAAACAGTAACTATGGCTACACCTTC
TRBV6-1	NA	NA	TRBJ1-3	CASRSWTGFSSGNTIYF	TGTGCCAGCAGATCCTGGACCGGCTTCAGCTCTGGAAACACCATATATTTT
TRBV28	TRBD1	NA	TRBJ1-1	CASSSHSGGRTEAFF	TGTGCCAGCAGTTCCCACTCAGGGGGCCGCACTGAAGCTTTCTTT
TRBV7-9	TRBD1	many	TRBJ1-2	CASSQQAGTGDYGYTF	TGTGCCAGCAGCCAGCAAGCCGGGACAGGGGATTACGGCTACACCTTC
TRBV20-1	TRBD1	NA	TRBJ2-1	CSARQGAVQNEQFF	TGCAGTGCCCGACAGGGGGCTGTTCAGAATGAGCAGTTCTTC
TRBV6-5	TRBD2	NA	TRBJ2-1	CASSYHTPGLGLAGESEQFF	TGTGCCAGCAGTTACCATACCCCGGGGCTGGGACTAGCGGGGGAAAGTGAGCAGTTCTTC
TRBV12-3/TRBV12-4	NA	many	TRBJ1-1	CASSPGAANTEAFF	TGTGCCAGCAGTCCAGGGGCGGCGAACACTGAAGCTTTCTTT
TRBV12-3/TRBV12-4	NA	NA	TRBJ1-2	CASSFGVQGYTF	TGTGCCAGCAGTTTCGGGGTACAGGGCTACACCTTC
TRBV29-1	NA	many	TRBJ2-7	CSVGRGFLDEQYF	TGCAGCGTTGGCCGGGGCTTTCTCGACGAGCAGTACTTC
TRBV3-1	TRBD2	few	TRBJ2-3	CASSLWTSGGESTQYF	TGTGCCAGCAGCCTTTGGACTAGCGGGGGAGAGAGTACGCAGTATTTT
TRBV12-3/TRBV12-4	TRBD2	NA	TRBJ2-7	CASRKGGETYEQYF	TGTGCCAGCAGAAAGGGAGGGGAGACCTACGAGCAGTACTTC
TRBV5-1	TRBD2	NA	TRBJ2-1	CASSLVRGDEQFF	TGCGCCAGCAGCTTGGTCCGGGGGGATGAGCAGTTCTTC
TRBV2	NA	few	TRBJ1-1	CASSGDGNTEAFF	TGTGCCAGCAGCGGGGACGGAAACACTGAAGCTTTCTTT
TRBV10-3	NA	few	TRBJ2-5	CAISVRTGREGTQYF	TGTGCCATCAGTGTCCGAACAGGGCGAGAAGGGACCCAGTACTTC
TRBV7-2	NA	NA	TRBJ1-2	CASSLDGRNYGYTF	TGTGCCAGCAGCTTAGACGGCAGGAACTATGGCTACACCTTC
TRBV20-1	NA	NA	TRBJ2-5	CSARGQEDLETQYF	TGCAGTGCTAGAGGACAGGAGGACCTGGAGACCCAGTACTTC
TRBV12-3/TRBV12-4	TRBD1	NA	TRBJ2-7	CASSGTGGFHEQYF	TGTGCCAGCAGCGGGACAGGGGGGTTTCACGAGCAGTACTTC